The 29 T cell receptor beta chains listed next were all sequenced from one sample in a study of post-analysis software for immune sequencing data. The library was made from cDNA and included unique molecular identifiers. A single record per CDR3 protein comes from TCRdb applying MiXCR to the PCR reads. The table records some 800,000 distinct CDR3 sequences, 46% of them present only once. Antigen specificity for these receptors is unknown. Study findings and constraints: Compared with controls, patients had more of about five TRBV segments, including TRBV5-6, TRBV5-1 and TRBV20-1.

The specimen sequenced was blood. All receptors derive from a girl between 10 and 17 years old with multiple sclerosis.

This rearrangement joins TRBV20-1 to TRBJ2-5, with 7 bases that match TRBD2. V lost 5 bases and J lost 5; bases outside the gene matches: 11. Germline CDR1 and CDR2: DFQATT and SNEGSKA (reference sequence). This CDR3 comprises 14 residues. For the CDR3, the DNA is TGCAGTGCTTCTAGGCCCAGCGGGATTGAGACCCAGTACTTC. This gives the protein CSASRPSGIETQYF.

Details on this clonotype: A much larger clone differs by one base, so this may be a read error. The gene calls are TRBV28 and TRBJ2-5; 7 positions agree with TRBD2. Germline V gene sequence: CDR1 MDHEN, CDR2 SYDVKM. The CDR3 is 14 amino acids. CDR3 bases: TGTGCCAGCAGGCTAGCGGTACCCCGGGGGACCCGGTACTTC. This codes for CASRLAVPRGTRYF. The whole variable domain, filled in from reference TRBV28 and TRBJ2-5, reads DVKVTQSSRYLVKRTGEKVFLECVQDMDHENMFWYRQDPGLGLRLIYFSYDVKMKEKGDIPEGYSVSREKKERFSLILESASTNQTSMYLCASRLAVPRGTRYFGPGTRLLVL.

This clonotype has more than one count but fewer than ten. The chain recombines TRBV12-3 or TRBV12-4 with TRBJ2-6; tentatively, D is TRBD2 (5 bases). V dropped 6 bases and J dropped 0 bases, with 15 bases sitting between them. This CDR3 contains 17 residues. CDR3 DNA: TGTGCCAGCAGAAGATCCTCTGGAGGCTCTGGGGCCAACGTCCTGACTTTC. Translating it yields CASRRSSGGSGANVLTF.

The chain links TRBV4-1 to TRBJ2-7; 8 bases line up with TRBD1. V trimming: 0 bases; J trimming: 3 bases; junction bases outside the gene matches: 10. From germline, CDR1 is MGHRA and CDR2 YSYEKL. The CDR3 covers 17 residues. This CDR3 is CASSQERTGTGHYEQYF. DNA of the CDR3: TGCGCCAGCAGCCAAGAGCGAACCGGGACAGGACACTACGAGCAGTACTTC.

This sequence joins TRBV5-5 and TRBJ2-7, with 8 bases matching TRBD1. This CDR3 contains 14 residues. The germline CDR1 and CDR2 sequences are SGHKS and YYEKEE (reference sequence). J was trimmed by 0 bases and V by 4 bases; bases with no gene match: 3. The CDR3 loop reads CASSPGGASYEQYF. DNA for the CDR3: TGTGCCAGCAGCCCAGGGGGCGCCTCCTACGAGCAGTACTTC.

This chain joins TRBV6-6 and TRBJ1-1; D is undetermined. V was cut by 5 bases and J by 0 bases, with 10 bases left in between. This CDR3 has 14 residues. Per germline, CDR1 MNHNY and CDR2 SVGAGI (reference sequence). The CDR3 bases are TGTGCCAGCAGTCTAGACATGTTGAACACTGAAGCTTTCTTT. It yields the protein CASSLDMLNTEAFF.

The chain has TRBV14 and TRBJ1-1; possibly TRBD1 for D (5 bases). V dropped 0 bases and J dropped 1 base, with 12 bases sitting between them. The length of the CDR3 is 16 residues. Germline CDR1 SGHDN, CDR2 FVKESK. This chain's CDR3 is CASSQDLGAPNTEAFF. The CDR3 bases are TGTGCCAGCAGCCAAGATTTAGGGGCGCCGAACACTGAAGCTTTCTTT.

The J gene is TRBJ2-5, the V gene TRBV11-3; D possibly matches TRBD1 or TRBD2 (5 bases each). V was trimmed by 5 bases and J by 2 bases, leaving 15 bases between them. Germline CDR1 reads SGHNT; CDR2 reads YENEEA. The CDR3 consists of 15 residues. CDR3 in amino acids: CASSPPLGGQETQYF. The CDR3 nucleotides are TGTGCCAGCAGCCCACCCCTTGGGGGACAAGAGACCCAGTACTTC. The complete variable domain, with remaining parts taken from reference TRBV11-3 and TRBJ2-5, reads EAGVVQSPRYKIIEKKQPVAFWCNPISGHNTLYWYLQNLGQGPELLIRYENEEAVDDSQLPKDRFSAERLKGVDSTLKIQPAELGDSAVYLCASSPPLGGQETQYFGPGTRLLVL.

The genes are TRBV5-1 and TRBJ2-1; no clear D. The CDR3 totals 16 residues. Germline V lookup: CDR1 SGHRS, CDR2 YFSETQ. Trimming took 0 bases from V and 6 from J, leaving 16 bases between them. The DNA for the CDR3 is TGCGCCAGCAGCTTGGTTGTGGCAGGACGAGGCAATGAGCAGTTCTTC. Translated, it gives CASSLVVAGRGNEQFF.

This clonotype was seen a few times. The chain couples TRBV12-3 or TRBV12-4 to TRBJ2-7; 11 bases agree with TRBD2. Germline trimming cut 6 bases from V and 4 bases from J; bases unmatched to any gene: 5. The CDR3 has 14 amino acids. This chain's CDR3 is CASRGSGRGYEQYF. DNA for the CDR3: TGTGCCAGCAGAGGTAGCGGGAGGGGATACGAGCAGTACTTC.

The V call is TRBV4-3, the J call TRBJ2-6; no clear D. Trimming left V 0 bases short and J 2 bases short, with 11 bases between. CDR1 LGHNA and CDR2 YSLEER come from the germline V gene. CDR3 size: 17 residues. The CDR3: CASSQDPGRAGANVLTF. Here the CDR3 DNA reads TGCGCCAGCAGCCAAGACCCCGGCCGAGCTGGGGCCAACGTCCTGACTTTC.

The sample holds a few counts of this clonotype. The chain recombines TRBV7-2 with TRBJ1-5, with D possibly TRBD1 on 5 matching bases. This CDR3 contains 14 residues. V lost 1 base and J 4 bases, leaving 8 bases between the germline ends. The V gene's germline CDR1 is SGHTA and CDR2 FQGNSA. CDR3 sequence reads: CASSLVSGNQPQHF. CDR3 sequence (DNA): TGTGCCAGCAGCTTAGTCTCAGGGAATCAGCCCCAGCATTTT. Based on the CDR3 plus reference TRBV7-2 and TRBJ1-5, the full variable domain is GAGVSQSPSNKVTEKGKDVELRCDPISGHTALYWYRQSLGQGLEFLIYFQGNSAPDKSGLPSDRFSAERTGGSVSTLTIQRTQQEDSAVYLCASSLVSGNQPQHFGDGTRLSIL.

In this sample, this clonotype turned up a few times. This chain joins TRBV5-1 and TRBJ1-1, with D perhaps matching TRBD1 (6 bases). CDR3 length: 17 amino acids. The V gene lost 5 bases and the J gene lost 2 bases, with 22 bases spanning the gap. Germline CDR1 reads SGHRS; CDR2 reads YFSETQ. CDR3 nucleotide sequence: TGCGCCAGCAGGGGGAACCGGACAGACCCCGCAAACACTGAAGCTTTCTTT. This gives the protein CASRGNRTDPANTEAFF. Looking up the rest from reference TRBV5-1 and TRBJ1-1 gives the full variable domain: KAGVTQTPRYLIKTRGQQVTLSCSPISGHRSVSWYQQTPGQGLQFLFEYFSETQRNKGNFPGRFSGRQFSNSRSEMNVSTLELGDSALYLCASRGNRTDPANTEAFFGQGTRLTVV.

The V and J genes are TRBV6-1 and TRBJ2-7; no clear D gene. CDR1 is MNHNS and CDR2 is SASEGT in the germline V gene. The CDR3 length is 13 residues. Trimming removed 3 bases from V and 1 base from J, with 7 bases in between. The CDR3 region has the DNA TGTGCCAGCAGTGAGGACGGGTCCTACGAGCAGTACTTC. Translation gives CASSEDGSYEQYF.

The V gene is TRBV9, the J gene TRBJ1-1, with D possibly matching TRBD1 (6 bases). The CDR3 has 13 amino acids. Germline V lookup: CDR1 SGDLS, CDR2 YYNGEE. With 2 bases removed from V and 1 base from J, the gap between germline ends came to 6 bases. In DNA, the CDR3 is TGTGCCAGCAGCGTGACAGGGAACACTGAAGCTTTCTTT. Translation: CASSVTGNTEAFF.

This chain joins TRBV29-1 and TRBJ2-3, with 7 bases identical to TRBD1. Germline assignment: CDR1 SQVTM and CDR2 ANQGSEA. This CDR3 region has 15 residues. Losses at the gene ends were 3 bases for V and 4 bases for J; bases not matched to a gene: 10. The CDR3 loop is CSVEGRQGLPDTQYF. DNA of the CDR3: TGCAGCGTTGAGGGGCGACAGGGTCTGCCAGATACGCAGTATTTT.

The rearrangement uses TRBV12-3 or TRBV12-4 and TRBJ2-5; 12 bases match TRBD2. V trimming: 2 bases; J trimming: 5 bases; junction bases outside the gene matches: 9. This CDR3 has 17 amino acids. CDR3 protein: CASSLFLAGGPSETQYF. The CDR3 DNA follows: TGTGCCAGCAGTTTATTCCTAGCGGGAGGGCCTTCGGAGACCCAGTACTTC.

This clonotype was observed a few times. This chain connects TRBV20-1 to TRBJ1-6; 7 bases map to TRBD1. With V trimmed by 0 bases and J by 0 bases, 2 bases remained unmatched. Looked up from germline, CDR1 is DFQATT and CDR2 is SNEGSKA (reference sequence). The CDR3 has 16 amino acids. CDR3 in DNA: TGCAGTGCTAGAGACGGGGACAGCTCCTATAATTCACCCCTCCACTTT. It yields the protein CSARDGDSSYNSPLHF.

This rearrangement joins TRBV7-2 to TRBJ1-4, with 9 bases that match TRBD1. The CDR3 spans 16 residues. V gave up 1 base and J gave up 5 bases; unmatched junction bases: 5. Germline CDR1 is SGHTA and CDR2 is FQGNSA. The CDR3 bases are TGTGCCAGCAGCTTAGTTCCCACAGGGGGCAATGAAAAACTGTTTTTT. This gives the protein CASSLVPTGGNEKLFF.

V is TRBV20-1 and J is TRBJ2-7; 10 bases align to TRBD2. CDR3 length: 15 residues. The ends lost 5 bases at V and 1 base at J; junction bases unmatched: 8. The V gene's germline CDR1 is DFQATT and CDR2 SNEGSKA (reference sequence). CDR3 residues: CSAPRTSGPSYEQYF. Here the CDR3 DNA reads TGCAGTGCTCCTCGGACTAGCGGACCATCCTACGAGCAGTACTTC.

The chain recombines TRBV5-5 with TRBJ2-1; 10 bases are shared with TRBD2. The CDR3 extends over 15 amino acids. The trim removed 4 bases at V and 4 bases at J, leaving 5 bases unmatched. CDR1 and CDR2 (germline): SGHKS, YYEKEE (reference sequence). In nucleotides, the CDR3 is TGTGCCAGCAGCACAGGACTAGCGGCGTACAATGAGCAGTTCTTC. Protein: CASSTGLAAYNEQFF.

This rearrangement joins TRBV29-1 to TRBJ2-1; D unclear. This CDR3 is built from 12 residues. V was clipped by 4 bases and J by 7 bases, with 11 bases between them. Germline assignment: CDR1 SQVTM and CDR2 ANQGSEA. The CDR3, as DNA: TGCAGCGTTGTAGGGATAACGAATGAGCAGTTCTTC. The encoded protein is CSVVGITNEQFF.

This rearrangement joins TRBV4-3 to TRBJ2-3, with D unresolved. The CDR3 runs 16 residues. In germline, CDR1 is LGHNA, CDR2 YSLEER. Trimming removed 0 bases at V and 2 bases at J, with 12 bases between. The CDR3 nucleotides are TGCGCCAGCAGCCAAGATGTCGCCAGCTTCACAGATACGCAGTATTTT. Translating gives CASSQDVASFTDTQYF.

A few counts support this clonotype. CDR3: CASSQAGAEQFF. CDR3 coding DNA: TGCGCCAGCAGCCAAGCGGGGGCTGAGCAGTTCTTC. This chain joins TRBV4-3 and TRBJ2-1, with D perhaps TRBD1 or TRBD2 (6 bases each). Germline values: CDR1 LGHNA, CDR2 YSLEER. Between the trimmed V and J ends, which lost 1 base and 9 bases, there was a span of 7 bases. The CDR3 totals 12 residues.

V gene TRBV11-2 combines with J gene TRBJ2-1, with D hard to call. CDR3 size: 16 residues. The germline CDR1 and CDR2 sequences are SGHAT and FQNNGV. V was clipped by 7 bases and J by 0 bases, with 16 bases between them. Written as DNA, the CDR3 is TGTGCCAGCACCAAACGGAGCAGAACCTCCTACAATGAGCAGTTCTTC. Translation gives CASTKRSRTSYNEQFF.

V is TRBV9 and J is TRBJ2-1; D unresolved. There are 14 residues in the CDR3. The germline gives CDR1 SGDLS, CDR2 YYNGEE. V was cut by 3 bases and J by 8 bases, with 15 bases left in between. The CDR3 reads CASSGGESVHEQFF. The CDR3 coding sequence is TGTGCCAGCAGCGGGGGTGAGAGCGTCCATGAGCAGTTCTTC. Looking up the rest from reference TRBV9 and TRBJ2-1 gives the full variable domain: DSGVTQTPKHLITATGQRVTLRCSPRSGDLSVYWYQQSLDQGLQFLIQYYNGEERAKGNILERFSAQQFPDLHSELNLSSLELGDSALYFCASSGGESVHEQFFGPGTRLTVL.

As to this clonotype: The junction shows a germline mismatch at one end, possibly a read error. V gene TRBV2 combines with J gene TRBJ2-7, with 10 positions matching TRBD2. From germline, CDR1 is SNHLY and CDR2 FYNNEI. CDR3 size: 17 residues. CDR3 in amino acids: CASSEGWEQREGYQQYF. In DNA, the CDR3 is TGTGCCAGCAGTGAAGGATGGGAGCAGCGGGAGGGCTACCAGCAGTACTTC.

This chain joins TRBV29-1 and TRBJ2-7, with TRBD1 matching over 9 bases. The junction had 7 bases not matched to a gene; V was cut back by 7 bases and J by 3 bases. The V gene's germline CDR1 is SQVTM and CDR2 ANQGSEA. The CDR3 has 13 amino acids. The CDR3 region has the DNA TGCAGCGCCAGGACAGGGGCCCGCTACGAGCAGTACTTC. Its protein is CSARTGARYEQYF.

In regard to this clonotype: The conserved final phenylalanine or tryptophan is absent from the CDR3, which likely points to a read error. This chain joins TRBV10-3 and TRBJ2-4; the match to TRBD2 covers 7 bases. The J call may be wrong; the DNA end is better matched by TRBJ2-7. The CDR3 contains 14 residues. Germline values: CDR1 ENHRY, CDR2 SYGVKD. The CDR3 is CAIRSGRLTYEQYL. The CDR3 region has the DNA TGTGCCATCAGATCCGGGAGGTTGACCTACGAGCAGTACCTC.